A single sample gave rise to the 25 T cell receptor beta chains below, sequenced in a study of cytotoxic CD8 clonotypes in ibrutinib-treated CLL. The repertoire was sequenced with immunoSEQ multiplex PCR; TCRdb's copy has only in-frame clones and lacks some. The table has about 12,000 clones, 60% to 80% seen once. Sequenced here: PBMCs, sampled before ibrutinib treatment. These receptors all come from a human donor with chronic lymphocytic leukemia.

V gene TRBV6-5 combines with J gene TRBJ2-1; a weak D match, TRBD2 (6 bases). V was shortened by 6 bases and J by 2 bases, with 14 bases between the two germline ends. CDR3 size: 15 residues. Germline CDR1 and CDR2: MNHEY and SVGAGI. Written as DNA, the CDR3 is TGTGCCAGCAGCACCCGACTAGTACCCTACAATGAGCAGTTCTTC. Translation: CASSTRLVPYNEQFF.

This chain uses TRBV6-4 with TRBJ2-7; 7 nucleotides agree with TRBD2. CDR1 is MRHNA and CDR2 is SNTAGT in the germline V gene. J was trimmed by 2 bases and V by 0 bases; bases with no gene match: 19. This CDR3 is built from 20 residues. The CDR3 here is CASSDSLDDPSGTGPYEQYF. The CDR3 DNA reads TGTGCCAGCAGTGACTCTCTTGACGACCCCAGCGGGACGGGTCCCTACGAGCAGTACTTC.

The V and J genes are TRBV27 and TRBJ1-6, with a weak D call TRBD1 (6 bases). From germline, CDR1 is MNHEY and CDR2 SMNVEV (reference sequence). The CDR3 is 17 residues long. With 4 bases removed from V and 5 bases from J, the gap between germline ends came to 18 bases. The CDR3 DNA reads as TGTGCCAGCAGTTACATACAGGGTTCAATTAATAATTCACCCCTCCACTTT. Amino acids: CASSYIQGSINNSPLHF.

The chain recombines TRBV4-2 with TRBJ1-2; D remains unclear. The CDR3 length is 14 residues. Germline lookup yields CDR1 LGHNA and CDR2 YNFKEQ. Trimming shortened V by 4 bases and J by 5 bases, and 14 bases separated the two germline ends. The CDR3 sequence: CASSRSGGGYGYTF. The CDR3 DNA is TGTGCCAGCAGCCGGTCGGGAGGAGGGTATGGCTACACCTTC.

The chain recombines TRBV29-1 with TRBJ2-5, with TRBD2 matching over 9 bases. J was trimmed by 4 bases and V by 6 bases; bases with no gene match: 6. The CDR3 is made up of 13 amino acids. Germline V gene data show CDR1 as SQVTM and CDR2 as ANQGSEA. This CDR3 reads CSVGAGGLETQYF. As DNA, the CDR3 is TGCAGCGTGGGGGCGGGGGGGCTAGAGACCCAGTACTTC. Full variable domain (rest looked up from reference TRBV29-1 and TRBJ2-5): SAVISQKPSRDICQRGTSLTIQCQVDSQVTMMFWYRQQPGQSLTLIATANQGSEATYESGFVIDKFPISRPNLTFSTLTVSNMSPEDSSIYLCSVGAGGLETQYFGPGTRLLVL.

V is TRBV6-1 and J is TRBJ1-5; 7 bases map to TRBD1. V lost 6 bases and J lost 7; bases outside the gene matches: 12. This CDR3 is built from 15 residues. Germline lookup yields CDR1 MNHNS and CDR2 SASEGT. The CDR3 DNA reads as TGTGCCAGCAGCGTCCAACAGGGGCCCCAACAGCCCCAGCATTTT. This encodes CASSVQQGPQQPQHF.

The V and J genes are TRBV28 and TRBJ1-5, with D possibly being TRBD1 (5 bases). Deletions cut 8 bases from V and 9 bases from J, with 17 bases between. Germline V gene data show CDR1 as MDHEN and CDR2 as SYDVKM. The CDR3 sequence is 13 residues long. The CDR3 region has the DNA TGTGCCAGCGCCCTAGAGTGGGGGAGGCCCCAGCATTTT. It is translated as CASALEWGRPQHF.

The rearrangement uses TRBV7-3 and TRBJ2-5, with 9 bases identical to TRBD2. Germline loops: CDR1 SGHTA, CDR2 FQGTGA. J gave up 5 bases and V 2 bases, and 6 bases lay outside the gene matches. The CDR3 runs 15 residues. CDR3 in DNA: TGTGCCAGCAGCTTAGCGGGGGGGCCGAGGGAGACCCAGTACTTC. It yields the protein CASSLAGGPRETQYF.

J is TRBJ2-7 and V is TRBV7-2; 14 bases are shared with TRBD2. V gave up 0 bases and J gave up 2 bases; unmatched junction bases: 3. CDR3 length: 17 amino acids. Germline V gene lookup returns CDR1 SGHTA and CDR2 FQGNSA. In nucleotides, the CDR3 is TGTGCCAGCAGCTTAGCGACTAGCGGGGGGGCTACCTACGAGCAGTACTTC. It translates to CASSLATSGGATYEQYF.

This chain connects TRBV27 to TRBJ2-7, with 9 bases fitting TRBD1. Germline lookup yields CDR1 MNHEY and CDR2 SMNVEV (reference sequence). The CDR3 covers 17 residues. V shed 5 bases, J shed 5 bases, and the junction held 16 bases outside the gene matches. The CDR3: CASSLTVRTGAFHEQYF. The CDR3 DNA follows: TGTGCCAGCAGTCTAACGGTCCGGACAGGGGCCTTCCACGAGCAGTACTTC.

This chain uses TRBV27 with TRBJ1-2; D not certain. V was cut by 0 bases and J by 4 bases, with 18 bases left in between. Germline-derived CDR1 and CDR2 are MNHEY and SMNVEV (reference sequence). This CDR3 is built from 17 residues. CDR3 sequence: CASSLSGRRGGSYGYTF. CDR3 nucleotide sequence: TGTGCCAGCAGTTTATCGGGAAGGCGGGGTGGCTCCTATGGCTACACCTTC.

This sequence joins TRBV28 and TRBJ2-7; possibly TRBD2 for D (6 bases). Per germline, CDR1 MDHEN and CDR2 SYDVKM. The CDR3 contains 21 residues. V lost 1 base and J lost 0, with 28 bases in between. The CDR3 loop is CASSLYFRGVMGTGRSYEQYF. The CDR3 nucleotides read TGTGCCAGCAGTTTATACTTTCGCGGGGTAATGGGGACGGGGCGCTCCTACGAGCAGTACTTC.

The chain employs TRBV30 and TRBJ2-7; 10 positions match TRBD1. CDR1 and CDR2 from the germline V gene are GTSNPN and SVGIG (reference sequence). V trimming: 3 bases; J trimming: 3 bases; junction bases outside the gene matches: 5. The CDR3 consists of 14 residues. This CDR3 is CAWSRDRGFYEQYF. The DNA for the CDR3 is TGTGCCTGGAGCCGGGACAGGGGTTTCTACGAGCAGTACTTC.

The rearrangement joins TRBV5-1 to TRBJ2-3, with D possibly matching TRBD2 (7 bases). The CDR3 is 17 residues long. V lost 0 bases and J 4 bases, leaving 18 bases between the germline ends. In germline, CDR1 is SGHRS, CDR2 YFSETQ. This chain's CDR3 is CASSLGSAGGRADTQYF. CDR3 in DNA: TGCGCCAGCAGCTTGGGCTCCGCCGGGGGGCGCGCAGATACGCAGTATTTT.

The CDR3 nucleotides are TGTGCCAGCAGCTTAATGGGATACAATGAGCAGTTCTTC. Translated, it gives CASSLMGYNEQFF. The genes are TRBV7-2 and TRBJ2-1; D uncertain. Trimming shortened V by 2 bases and J by 4 bases, and 6 bases separated the two germline ends. The CDR3 consists of 13 residues. Per germline, CDR1 SGHTA and CDR2 FQGNSA.

The chain combines TRBV2 with TRBJ2-1; D is unclear. The germline V and J ends were trimmed by 6 bases and 1 base, with 7 bases remaining between them. Germline CDR1 reads SNHLY; CDR2 reads FYNNEI. CDR3 length: 13 residues. The CDR3 region is CASRVRSYNEQFF. For the CDR3, the DNA is TGTGCCAGCAGGGTGAGGTCCTACAATGAGCAGTTCTTC.

The chain recombines TRBV25-1 with TRBJ2-3, with 7 bases identical to TRBD1. Germline assignment: CDR1 MGHDK and CDR2 SYGVNS. The CDR3 has 17 amino acids. The J segment lost 5 bases and the V segment lost 4 bases, leaving 15 bases of the junction unmatched. The DNA of the CDR3 is TGTGCCAGCAGTGCGGCCCATACAGGGGCGGAAGGAGATACGCAGTATTTT. Its translation: CASSAAHTGAEGDTQYF.

J is TRBJ2-1 and V is TRBV11-1; tentatively, D is TRBD1 or TRBD2 (5 bases each). The V end lost 1 base, the J end lost 8 bases, and 12 bases lay between the germline ends. CDR3 length: 14 amino acids. Per germline, CDR1 SGHAT and CDR2 FQDESV (reference sequence). CDR3 residues: CASSLEGTGYEQFF. CDR3 bases: TGTGCCAGCAGCTTAGAGGGGACGGGGTATGAGCAGTTCTTC.

This chain links TRBV28 with TRBJ1-2; D uncertain. The germline V and J ends were trimmed by 5 bases and 1 base, with 5 bases remaining between them. Germline V gene lookup returns CDR1 MDHEN and CDR2 SYDVKM. This CDR3 has 12 residues. The DNA of the CDR3 is TGTGCCAGCAGTCCTATTAACTATGGCTACACCTTC. Protein sequence: CASSPINYGYTF.

A remark on this clone: This CDR3 is also generated by other DNA sequences in the sample. The chain carries TRBV20-1 and TRBJ2-5; D uncertain. Trimming shortened V by 1 base and J by 4 bases, and 4 bases separated the two germline ends. Per germline, CDR1 DFQATT and CDR2 SNEGSKA (reference sequence). CDR3 length: 11 amino acids. CDR3 coding DNA: TGCAGTGCTAGAGGGGGAGAGACCCAGTACTTC. It translates to CSARGGETQYF.

The chain combines TRBV6-6 with TRBJ1-1; possible D gene TRBD1, 5 bases. Between the trimmed V and J ends, which lost 6 bases and 2 bases, there was a span of 19 bases. Germline V lookup: CDR1 MNHNY, CDR2 SVGAGI (reference sequence). This CDR3 is built from 16 residues. CDR3 nucleotides: TGTGCCAGCAGAAACTCAGGGATGGGAATAAACACTGAAGCTTTCTTT. Its translation is CASRNSGMGINTEAFF.

This clone was counted only a few times. The rearrangement links TRBV7-9 to TRBJ2-2; TRBD1 agrees at 8 bases. This CDR3 is built from 17 residues. Germline V gene data show CDR1 as SEHNR and CDR2 as FQNEAQ (reference sequence). V shed 4 bases and J 3 bases; nucleotides not matched to a gene: 10. The CDR3 DNA is TGTGCCAGCAGCTCCAGAGTTTCGGGACAGGACACCGGGGAGCTGTTTTTT. Translation: CASSSRVSGQDTGELFF.

This clone is a singleton in its sample. V usage is TRBV5-8 and J usage is TRBJ2-7, with 8 bases fitting TRBD2. Germline V gene lookup returns CDR1 SGHTS and CDR2 YDEGEE. Losses at the gene ends were 4 bases for V and 2 bases for J; bases not matched to a gene: 5. This CDR3 is 14 amino acids long. CDR3 protein: CASSLGTSTYEQYF. DNA of the CDR3: TGTGCCAGCAGCCTAGGGACTAGTACCTACGAGCAGTACTTC. Using reference TRBV5-8 and TRBJ2-7 for the parts outside the CDR3, the full variable domain is EAGVTQSPTHLIKTRGQQATLRCSPISGHTSVYWYQQALGLGLQFLLWYDEGEERNRGNFPPRFSGRQFPNYSSELNVNALELEDSALYLCASSLGTSTYEQYFGPGTRLTVT.

This clone has a handful of counts. The chain couples TRBV4-3 to TRBJ2-7; TRBD2 aligns across 9 bases. Germline CDR1 reads LGHNA; CDR2 reads YSLEER. The CDR3 totals 16 residues. V trimming: 0 bases; J trimming: 4 bases; junction bases outside the gene matches: 7. The CDR3 coding sequence is TGCGCCAGCAGCCAAGAGTGGGCTAGCGGGGCTTACGAGCAGTACTTC. Protein product: CASSQEWASGAYEQYF.

This sequence joins TRBV11-2 and TRBJ2-1, with D perhaps matching TRBD2 (6 bases). There are 14 residues in the CDR3. Trimming stripped 4 bases from V and 6 bases from J, with 13 bases between. Germline V gene lookup returns CDR1 SGHAT and CDR2 FQNNGV. For the CDR3, the DNA is TGTGCCAGCAGCTACGGGTGGGGAGGCAATGAGCAGTTCTTC. Translation: CASSYGWGGNEQFF.